This T cell receptor (beta chain) was documented in a study of shared clonotypes between healthy human individuals. In the study overall: Per donor, three plates held CD4 naive cells, three held CD4 memory, two held CD8 naive and one held CD8 memory. Broader study findings: Generally, estimated richness proved larger in naive subsets than it did in memory subsets. Sequencing depth was expected to affect clonotype sharing among donors.

Investigators spread the genomic DNA of each subset evenly over several immunoSEQ plates. The protocol was immunoSEQ multiplex PCR, while the TCRdb copy is restricted to in-frame clones and leaves out a portion. Here the sample spans about 1,900,000 clones, about 95% being singletons. Worth noting for this clone: Its target is unknown.

Naive CD8 cells, CD45RO-negative and positively selected for CCR7, excluded terminally differentiated effector memory CD45RA+ cells. Between the trimmed V and J ends, which lost 3 bases and 2 bases, there was a span of 9 bases. This CDR3 comprises 14 residues. Germline CDR1 is LNHDA and CDR2 is SQIVND (reference sequence). The chain links TRBV19 to TRBJ2-3; the D is unclear. Sequenced sample: naive CD8+ T cells sorted from blood. This receptor was obtained from a young man in good health. The chain's CDR3 is CASSIDRVTDTQYF. The CDR3 region has the DNA TGTGCCAGTAGTATTGACCGGGTCACAGATACGCAGTATTTT.